This T cell receptor (beta chain) derives from a study of blood T cell repertoires in COVID-19. Study-wide background: Sites in the United States, Italy and Spain provided acute and convalescent COVID-19 samples.

Per the authors' pipeline: Reference gene primer amplification yielded estimated nucleated cell counts. Sequencing was performed with immunoSEQ multiplex PCR; in TCRdb, only in-frame clones are kept and a portion is missing. D and trimming come from the DNA, and the V and J calls and clone size come from that table. This table holds around 200,000 clones, approximately 90% found once. The CDR3 is made up of 13 amino acids. Deletions cut 4 bases from V and 1 base from J, with 7 bases between. From germline, CDR1 is KGHSH and CDR2 LQKENI. Researchers sorted participants into cohorts using their self-reported clinical history.

This TCR was sampled from a woman in her twenties or thirties who had recovered from COVID-19. Sequencing was done on a sample of PBMCs or T cells enriched from blood (not recorded which). The chain carries TRBV18 and TRBJ1-1; D remains ambiguous. The CDR3 protein is CASSLQWNTEAFF. The DNA of the CDR3 is TGTGCCAGCTCACTCCAGTGGAACACTGAAGCTTTCTTT.